The rows below give T cell receptor beta chains drawn from one sample of a study of T-cell memory formation after mild COVID-19. TCRdb reanalysed the 5' RACE reads using MiXCR and keeps one entry per CDR3 protein. The sample contains 300,000 to 350,000 distinct CDR3 sequences, 19% of which appear only once. Sequencing was carried out using PBMCs or a T cell subset sorted from them (not recorded which). These TCRs come from a man between 18 and 35 years old who had mild COVID-19 (a few samples of this study predate the infection). Cell type and time point are not known. Each CDR3 is given with its conserved first and last residue. A D gene is named only where the DNA matches it firmly.

v_gene: TRBV6-2/TRBV6-3; d_gene: TRBD2; CDR3aa: CASSYVGLARGETQYF
v_gene: TRBV20-1; d_gene: -; CDR3aa: CSARERENTGELFF
v_gene: TRBV20-1; d_gene: -; CDR3aa: CSATQAEGNQPQHF
v_gene: TRBV15; d_gene: -; CDR3aa: CATSRDLQGAGELFF
v_gene: TRBV12-3/TRBV12-4; d_gene: -; CDR3aa: CASTSTQQGEAFF
v_gene: TRBV3-1; d_gene: -; CDR3aa: CASSQQTRLYGYTF
v_gene: TRBV12-3/TRBV12-4; d_gene: TRBD2; CDR3aa: CASSSWTSGRQSQYF
v_gene: TRBV7-2; d_gene: -; CDR3aa: CASSSTYTYGYTF
v_gene: TRBV6-1; d_gene: TRBD1; CDR3aa: CAIGQGVYGYTF
v_gene: TRBV29-1; d_gene: TRBD1; CDR3aa: CSVVKTGGAGYEQYF
v_gene: TRBV4-1; d_gene: TRBD1; CDR3aa: CASSRPLGQGDYGYTF
v_gene: TRBV24-1; d_gene: -; CDR3aa: CATSGSGGVNTEAFF
v_gene: TRBV15; d_gene: -; CDR3aa: CATGRGAGPDIQYF
v_gene: TRBV24-1; d_gene: -; CDR3aa: CATSHGGSYNEQFF
v_gene: TRBV7-2; d_gene: TRBD1; CDR3aa: CASSRRPGQGDTGELFF
v_gene: TRBV21-1; d_gene: -; CDR3aa: CASSLRGTADTQYF
v_gene: TRBV7-3; d_gene: TRBD1; CDR3aa: CASSFGQGPTGELFF
v_gene: TRBV7-9; d_gene: -; CDR3aa: CASSQGSGRYNSPLHF
v_gene: TRBV20-1; d_gene: -; CDR3aa: CSARWSVNTEAFF